This is a list of T cell receptor beta chains from one sample in a study of metastatic and nonmetastatic thyroid tumors. TCRdb used MiXCR to call clones anew from the PCR reads. The repertoire has about 16,000 clones, 9.5% to 15% of them found once; the top ten carry approximately 15%. The source material was tumor tissue. These receptors came from a female donor with papillary thyroid cancer or a benign thyroid nodule (not recorded which). Some clones in this sample may be carry-over from other donors' samples. Both conserved end residues are part of each CDR3. The order of the fields is V gene, clone size, D gene, J gene, CDR3 DNA, CDR3 protein. D genes are given only for firm matches. A row's size may be missing; if present it is once, few, many or a size class.

TRBV27,many,.,TRBJ2-7,TGTGCCAGCAGTTTATGGGGTGGAAGCTCCTACGAGCAGTACTTC,CASSLWGGSSYEQYF
TRBV5-1,.,.,TRBJ2-1,TGCGCCAGCAGCTTGCGAGGGGGAGGCAATGAGCAGTTCTTC,CASSLRGGGNEQFF
TRBV29-1,many,.,TRBJ1-3,TGCAGCGTTGAGTCCGCTGGAAACACCATATATTTT,CSVESAGNTIYF
TRBV5-1,many,.,TRBJ1-1,TGCGCCAGCAGCTGGAGCGGCGGACGGAATATGAACACTGAAGCTTTCTTT,CASSWSGGRNMNTEAFF
TRBV28,few,.,TRBJ1-3,TGTGCCAGCAACATGCGCGGGGAATCTGGAAACACCATATATTTT,CASNMRGESGNTIYF
TRBV20-1,.,.,TRBJ2-7,TGCAGTGCTAGAGATGAAGGGGGGCTGCACGAGCAGTACTTC,CSARDEGGLHEQYF
TRBV18,many,.,TRBJ2-2,TGTGCCAGCTCACCCGACCGGAACACCGGGGAGCTGTTTTTT,CASSPDRNTGELFF
TRBV12-3/TRBV12-4,many,TRBD1,TRBJ2-5,TGTGCCAGCACCGTAGACAGGGAACGAGCCCAGTACTTC,CASTVDRERAQYF
TRBV18,many,TRBD2,TRBJ2-2,TGTGCCAGCTCAGCCTCGGGAGGGGACACCGGGGAGCTGTTTTTT,CASSASGGDTGELFF
TRBV4-2,many,.,TRBJ2-7,TGTGCCAGCAGCCAAGCATTTGGTGGGGTGGAGCAGTACTTC,CASSQAFGGVEQYF
TRBV5-4,many,TRBD1,TRBJ2-3,TGTGCCAGCAGCCCCCCGGACAGGGGGACGCAGTATTTT,CASSPPDRGTQYF
TRBV10-2,many,TRBD2,TRBJ2-3,TGCGCCAGCAGTTTACTAGCGGGAGTTACAGATACGCAGTATTTT,CASSLLAGVTDTQYF